One sample yielded the 19 T cell receptor beta chains listed below, sequenced in a study of cytomegalovirus exposure and HLA in healthy donors. The PCR used 60 Vbeta and 13 Jbeta primers. TCRdb's table, derived via immunoSEQ multiplex PCR, lists solely in-frame clones and lacks some. The table lists about 120,000 clones, around two thirds of them singletons. Sequenced input: PBMCs. These receptors all come from a woman aged 40 to 55 in good health and CMV-seropositive.

This chain joins TRBV9 and TRBJ2-3; 13 bases are shared with TRBD2. The J segment lost 7 bases and the V segment lost 4 bases, leaving 9 bases of the junction unmatched. Germline loops: CDR1 SGDLS, CDR2 YYNGEE. The CDR3 is 16 amino acids. DNA for the CDR3: TGTGCCAGCAGCCGGACTAGCGGGAGTCCACAACATACGCAGTATTTT. Protein sequence: CASSRTSGSPQHTQYF.

This clone was observed a handful of times. CDR3 bases: TGTGCCAGCAGCCCCTCGACAGGGGTGTACTATGGCTACACCTTC. It specifies CASSPSTGVYYGYTF. The chain couples TRBV7-2 to TRBJ1-2; 8 nucleotides agree with TRBD1. The CDR3 contains 15 residues. Losses at the gene ends were 5 bases for V and 3 bases for J; bases not matched to a gene: 8. Germline V gene data show CDR1 as SGHTA and CDR2 as FQGNSA.

This chain links TRBV5-1 with TRBJ2-1, with TRBD1 identical over 12 bases. Trimming cost V 1 base and J 8 bases; bases outside gene matches: 7. Germline assignment: CDR1 SGHRS and CDR2 YFSETQ. There are 16 residues in the CDR3. CDR3 DNA sequence: TGCGCCAGCAGCTTGACCTCGGGGACAGGGGGCCATGAGCAGTTCTTC. This codes for CASSLTSGTGGHEQFF.

The chain is built from TRBV25-1 and TRBJ2-3, with a possible D match to TRBD1 (5 bases). Between the trimmed V and J ends, which lost 8 bases and 4 bases, there was a span of 13 bases. CDR1 is MGHDK and CDR2 is SYGVNS in the germline V gene. The CDR3 spans 13 residues. Here the CDR3 reads CASGHWGADTQYF. CDR3 DNA: TGTGCCAGCGGGCACTGGGGCGCAGATACGCAGTATTTT.

As regards this clone: Other nucleotide sequences in the sample specify the same CDR3. The CDR3 DNA sequence: TGTGCCAGTAGTATTGGCCAGGGAGGCACTGAAGCTTTCTTT. This gives the protein CASSIGQGGTEAFF. The rearrangement links TRBV19 to TRBJ1-1, with D perhaps TRBD1 (5 bases). Trimming cost V 3 bases and J 4 bases, with 12 bases left between them. The CDR3 is 14 residues long. Germline V gene sequence: CDR1 LNHDA, CDR2 SQIVND (reference sequence).

The chain employs TRBV12-2 and TRBJ2-5; the table names TRBD1, a call not compared with the DNA. The J call may be in error: the DNA end matches TRBJ2-7 better. TRBV12-2 is assigned pseudogene status. The CDR3 runs 16 residues. The DNA of the CDR3 is TGTGCAAGTCGCTTAGCGTCGCCAGGGGCCCCCTACGAGCAGTACTTC. It yields the protein CASRLASPGAPYEQYF.

This clone was recorded once. The rearrangement uses TRBV5-1 and TRBJ2-2; the match to TRBD1 covers 9 bases. The CDR3 loop spans 15 amino acids. With 3 bases clipped from V and 0 bases from J, the junction kept 0 bases outside the gene matches. Germline V CDR1 and CDR2: SGHRS, YFSETQ. CDR3 sequence (DNA): TGCGCCAGCAGCTGGACAGGGGCGAACACCGGGGAGCTGTTTTTT. This translates into CASSWTGANTGELFF.

The chain links TRBV19 to TRBJ1-5; D remains unclear. The germline V gene encodes CDR1 LNHDA and CDR2 SQIVND (reference sequence). This CDR3 contains 12 residues. The ends were cut back, 3 bases at V and 7 bases at J, with 7 bases in the middle. CDR3 sequence reads: CASSIWEQPQHF. The CDR3 DNA sequence: TGTGCCAGTAGTATTTGGGAGCAGCCCCAGCATTTT.

The rearrangement links TRBV4-3 to TRBJ2-7; D is uncertain. Trimming left V 0 bases short and J 2 bases short, with 8 bases between. Germline values: CDR1 LGHNA, CDR2 YSLEER. The CDR3 covers 14 residues. The chain's CDR3 is CASSQDAGTYEQYF. The CDR3 DNA follows: TGCGCCAGCAGCCAAGATGCAGGCACCTACGAGCAGTACTTC.

This clone was observed a few times. This chain's CDR3 is CASGRVSTDTQYF. CDR3 coding DNA: TGTGCCAGCGGGCGGGTGAGCACAGATACGCAGTATTTT. The chain uses TRBV6-1 and TRBJ2-3; weak D call: TRBD2 (5 bases). The V gene's germline CDR1 is MNHNS and CDR2 SASEGT. CDR3 length: 13 amino acids. V was pared by 8 bases and J by 0 bases, with 9 bases between.

The chain is built from TRBV10-3 and TRBJ2-5; perhaps TRBD2 as D (5 bases). The DNA end is a closer match to TRBJ2-7, so the J assignment may be wrong. The CDR3 is made up of 15 amino acids. Germline V lookup: CDR1 ENHRY, CDR2 SYGVKD. CDR3 nucleotide sequence: TGTGCCATCAGTGAGTCTAGAGGGAACGACTACGAGCAGTACTTC. It codes for CAISESRGNDYEQYF.

This clone has just one count. The chain combines TRBV7-2 with TRBJ1-2, with 7 positions matching TRBD1. V was pared by 5 bases and J by 1 base, with 10 bases of the junction left unmatched. Germline V gene data show CDR1 as SGHTA and CDR2 as FQGNSA. This CDR3 has 16 amino acids. CDR3 nucleotides: TGTGCCAGCAGCCCCTCGGCAGGGGGGCTTAACTATGGCTACACCTTC. Translating gives CASSPSAGGLNYGYTF.

The rearrangement joins TRBV13 to TRBJ2-7; 8 bases match TRBD2. V gave up 5 bases and J gave up 5 bases; unmatched junction bases: 17. Germline CDR1 PRHDT, CDR2 FYEKMQ (reference sequence). This CDR3 contains 17 residues. The chain's CDR3 is CASSSRTGTRDSNEQYF. The CDR3 DNA is TGTGCCAGCAGCAGTAGAACCGGGACTAGAGATAGTAACGAGCAGTACTTC.

The chain couples TRBV28 to TRBJ2-7; 7 bases are a match to TRBD2. Trimming took 5 bases from V and 2 from J; bases not matched to a gene: 21. Germline loops: CDR1 MDHEN, CDR2 SYDVKM. The length of the CDR3 is 19 residues. The CDR3 sequence: CASSLFRPRRAGETYEQYF. CDR3 nucleotide sequence: TGTGCCAGCAGTCTATTCCGTCCACGAAGGGCGGGAGAGACCTACGAGCAGTACTTC.

In its sample, this clone was seen once. The V gene is TRBV7-2, the J gene TRBJ2-7, with 10 bases aligning to TRBD1. V lost 3 bases to trimming and J lost 4 bases; unmatched junction nucleotides: 6. The germline V gene has CDR1 SGHTA and CDR2 FQGNSA. The length of the CDR3 is 15 residues. In nucleotides, the CDR3 is TGTGCCAGCAGCTTTGCCTCGGGACAGGGGTACGAGCAGTACTTC. Translating it yields CASSFASGQGYEQYF. Drawing the rest from reference TRBV7-2 and TRBJ2-7, the complete variable domain is GAGVSQSPSNKVTEKGKDVELRCDPISGHTALYWYRQSLGQGLEFLIYFQGNSAPDKSGLPSDRFSAERTGGSVSTLTIQRTQQEDSAVYLCASSFASGQGYEQYFGPGTRLTVT.

The rearrangement joins TRBV5-4 to TRBJ2-1; 12 bases are a match to TRBD2. V trimming: 3 bases; J trimming: 6 bases; junction bases outside the gene matches: 10. The CDR3 loop spans 17 amino acids. The V gene's germline CDR1 is SGHNT and CDR2 YYREEE (reference sequence). The DNA of the CDR3 is TGTGCCAGCAGCTACACCAACCTAGCGGGAGGGGCCAATGAGCAGTTCTTC. Protein product: CASSYTNLAGGANEQFF.

The V gene is TRBV11-2, the J gene TRBJ2-7, with TRBD1 matching over 8 bases. V lost 4 bases, J lost 0 bases, and 8 bases stayed unmatched. CDR3 length equals 16 residues. Germline V gives CDR1 SGHAT, CDR2 FQNNGV. The CDR3 loop is CASSSGWTGNSYEQYF. DNA for the CDR3: TGTGCCAGCAGCTCCGGGTGGACAGGGAACTCCTACGAGCAGTACTTC.

This chain links TRBV7-3 with TRBJ1-1; the match to TRBD1 covers 8 bases. Trimming removed 5 bases from V and 10 bases from J; junction bases left unmatched: 18. CDR3 size: 16 residues. In germline, CDR1 is SGHTA, CDR2 FQGTGA. The CDR3 is CASSPLGRDRSVGAFF. DNA of the CDR3: TGTGCCAGCAGCCCCCTAGGGCGGGACAGGAGTGTCGGAGCTTTCTTT.

The chain has TRBV9 and TRBJ2-5, with no clear D. Trimming shortened V by 0 bases and J by 3 bases, and 12 bases separated the two germline ends. The CDR3 has 15 residues. Germline-derived CDR1 and CDR2 are SGDLS and YYNGEE. The CDR3 DNA is TGTGCCAGCAGCGTAGATGCGACTTACGAAGAGACCCAGTACTTC. Its translation: CASSVDATYEETQYF.